This paragraph reports one TCR beta chain. The data belong to a study of blood T cell repertoires in COVID-19. Those who participated ranged in age from roughly 18 to 100 years and resided in around 22 US areas. Cohort 3 donors counted as recovered after two negative PCRs, clearance, or resolved symptoms. Clones were read by immunoSEQ multiplex PCR, and TCRdb kept only the in-frame ones, dropping some. The table shows about 250,000 clones, with approximately 90% occurring only once. The CDR3 is made up of 15 amino acids. Germline CDR1 reads SGHTA; CDR2 reads FQGNSA. Trimming cost V 1 base and J 5 bases; bases outside gene matches: 3.

The chain joins TRBV7-2 to TRBJ2-2; 8 nucleotides agree with TRBD2. This receptor was identified in a woman between 45 and 60 years old who had recovered from COVID-19. Material for sequencing was PBMCs or T cells enriched from blood (not recorded which). CDR3 protein: CASSLEAGGTGELFF. As DNA, the CDR3 is TGTGCCAGCAGCTTAGAGGCGGGGGGAACCGGGGAGCTGTTTTTT.